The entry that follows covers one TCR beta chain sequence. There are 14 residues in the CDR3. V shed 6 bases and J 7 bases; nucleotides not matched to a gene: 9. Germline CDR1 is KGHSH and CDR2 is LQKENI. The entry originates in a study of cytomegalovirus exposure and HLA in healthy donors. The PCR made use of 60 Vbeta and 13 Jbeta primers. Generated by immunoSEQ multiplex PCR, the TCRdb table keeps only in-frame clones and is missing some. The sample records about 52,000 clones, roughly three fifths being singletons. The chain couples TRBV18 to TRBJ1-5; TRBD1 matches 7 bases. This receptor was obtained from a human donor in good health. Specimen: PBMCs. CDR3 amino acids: CASSPTGQEQPQHF. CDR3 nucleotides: TGTGCCAGCTCTCCGACAGGGCAGGAACAGCCCCAGCATTTT.